The T cell receptor (beta chain) under discussion was sequenced for a study of long-term antiretroviral therapy in people with HIV. Study results and caveats: Comparison with controls showed narrower CDR3 length ranges in HIV repertoires. Even long-term ART left TRB diversity below transplant donor controls, despite gains.

It was version v3.0 of the immunoSEQ assay that was run at survey level. Sequencing had a target that covered roughly 35,000-55,000 T-cell genomes per sample. Some clones are missing from TCRdb's copy, which holds only in-frame ones; the method was immunoSEQ multiplex PCR. In the table there are 20,000 to 25,000 clones, 80% to 85% of which are singletons. Details on this clone: Its antigen is unknown.

Prior to DNA extraction, the samples held about 0.95-11 million cryopreserved PBMC. The receptor's source is a man aged 40-49 years with HIV. Source: unsorted PBMCs, taken 0.1 years before starting antiretroviral therapy.

Here the CDR3 reads CASSVAGWDTEAFF. In DNA, the CDR3 is TGTGCCAGCAGCGTAGCAGGATGGGACACTGAAGCTTTCTTT. V and J are TRBV9 and TRBJ1-1; D gene unclear. The CDR3 runs to 14 residues. Germline V gives CDR1 SGDLS, CDR2 YYNGEE. The V end lost 0 bases, the J end lost 3 bases, and 9 bases lay between the germline ends.